One and the same sample provided the 28 T cell receptor beta chains below, sequenced in a study of multiple sclerosis patients with progressive multifocal leukoencephalopathy. Here immunoSEQ multiplex PCR was the method, and the copy in TCRdb shows in-frame clones only, minus some. The table includes some 30,000 clones, nearly 95% detected once. Time point: before natalizumab initiation. Material: PBMCs. The receptors come from a man aged 25-40 years with multiple sclerosis.

The chain uses TRBV30 and TRBJ2-5; D perhaps matches TRBD2 (5 bases). The J call is doubtful: the DNA matches TRBJ2-7 better. Germline CDR1 reads GTSNPN; CDR2 reads SVGIG (reference sequence). This CDR3 spans 13 amino acids. CDR3: CATRSSRDYEQYF. DNA for the CDR3: TGTGCCACCCGGTCATCACGGGATTACGAGCAGTACTTC.

This rearrangement joins TRBV9 to TRBJ2-1; D remains ambiguous. CDR1 and CDR2 from the germline V gene are SGDLS and YYNGEE. Deletions cut 1 base from V and 3 bases from J, with 2 bases between. This CDR3 comprises 12 residues. In DNA form, the CDR3 reads TGTGCCAGCAGCGTAAACTACAATGAGCAGTTCTTC. This encodes CASSVNYNEQFF. The full variable domain, its missing parts supplied by reference TRBV9 and TRBJ2-1, is DSGVTQTPKHLITATGQRVTLRCSPRSGDLSVYWYQQSLDQGLQFLIQYYNGEERAKGNILERFSAQQFPDLHSELNLSSLELGDSALYFCASSVNYNEQFFGPGTRLTVL.

The chain uses TRBV4-3 and TRBJ2-1; TRBD1 aligns across 8 bases. There are 15 residues in the CDR3. CDR1 LGHNA and CDR2 YSLEER come from the germline V gene. V lost 4 bases, J lost 4 bases, and 6 bases stayed unmatched. CDR3 protein: CASSPAGTGYNEQFF. DNA of the CDR3: TGCGCCAGCAGCCCAGCCGGGACAGGATACAATGAGCAGTTCTTC.

The rearrangement joins TRBV27 to TRBJ2-3; D assignment may be TRBD1 or TRBD2 (5 bases each). The V gene lost 3 bases and the J gene lost 4 bases, with 8 bases spanning the gap. CDR1 and CDR2 (germline): MNHEY, SMNVEV (reference sequence). This CDR3 comprises 13 residues. The CDR3 nucleotides read TGTGCCAGCAGTTTTCGGGGCTCAGATACGCAGTATTTT. As protein: CASSFRGSDTQYF.

This sequence joins TRBV9 and TRBJ2-2; D is unclear. In germline, CDR1 is SGDLS, CDR2 YYNGEE. V was clipped by 0 bases and J by 2 bases, with 11 bases between them. This CDR3 comprises 16 residues. The chain's CDR3 is CASSVESGINTGELFF. CDR3 bases: TGTGCCAGCAGCGTAGAGAGTGGTATTAACACCGGGGAGCTGTTTTTT.

This clone was seen a handful of times. The junction does not match germline at one end; this may be a read error. The CDR3 region has the DNA TGTGCCAGCAGCGTAGACCGGGCTGAAGCTTTCTTT. Its protein product is CASSVDRAEAFF. The chain combines TRBV11-3 with TRBJ1-1; the D is unclear. Germline lookup yields CDR1 SGHNT and CDR2 YENEEA. The CDR3 has 12 residues. Filled out from reference TRBV11-3 and TRBJ1-1, the complete variable domain reads EAGVVQSPRYKIIEKKQPVAFWCNPISGHNTLYWYLQNLGQGPELLIRYENEEAVDDSQLPKDRFSAERLKGVDSTLKIQPAELGDSAVYLCASSVDRAEAFFGQGTRLTVV.

This rearrangement joins TRBV7-6 to TRBJ2-3; D is uncertain. Per the germline V gene, CDR1 is SGHVS and CDR2 is FNYEAQ. The germline V and J ends were trimmed by 8 bases and 3 bases, with 15 bases remaining between them. The CDR3 is 14 amino acids. The CDR3 protein is CASGDILKTDTQYF. In DNA, the CDR3 is TGTGCCAGCGGCGACATACTCAAAACAGATACGCAGTATTTT.

The J gene is TRBJ2-1, the V gene TRBV19; weak D call: TRBD1 (6 bases). CDR1 and CDR2 (germline): LNHDA, SQIVND (reference sequence). Between the trimmed V and J ends, which lost 1 base and 4 bases, there was a span of 11 bases. The CDR3 spans 15 residues. CDR3 sequence (DNA): TGTGCCAGTAGTATAGTAGGGGGACCTTACAATGAGCAGTTCTTC. Amino acids: CASSIVGGPYNEQFF.

This rearrangement joins TRBV25-1 to TRBJ2-3, with TRBD2 as a possible D gene (6 bases). V was pared by 8 bases and J by 6 bases, with 9 bases between. Germline values: CDR1 MGHDK, CDR2 SYGVNS. This CDR3 has 11 residues. The CDR3 nucleotides are TGTGCCAGCCGGGGGTCGGATACGCAGTATTTT. Translating gives CASRGSDTQYF. The full variable domain, its missing parts supplied by reference TRBV25-1 and TRBJ2-3, is EADIYQTPRYLVIGTGKKITLECSQTMGHDKMYWYQQDPGMELHLIHYSYGVNSTEKGDLSSESTVSRIRTEHFPLTLESARPSHTSQYLCASRGSDTQYFGPGTRLTVL.

This chain links TRBV7-8 with TRBJ2-7; TRBD2 might be the D (6 bases). CDR3 length: 14 amino acids. Trimming shortened V by 3 bases and J by 1 base, and 10 bases separated the two germline ends. The germline V gene has CDR1 SGHVS and CDR2 FQNEAQ. The CDR3 here is CASSFGGLSYEQYF. Written as DNA, the CDR3 is TGTGCCAGCAGCTTCGGGGGTCTTTCCTACGAGCAGTACTTC.

The CDR3: CASSGQGLLPQHF. As DNA, the CDR3 is TGTGCCAGTAGTGGACAGGGGTTACTGCCCCAGCATTTT. V is TRBV19 and J is TRBJ1-5; 9 nucleotides align to TRBD1. Looked up from germline, CDR1 is LNHDA and CDR2 is SQIVND (reference sequence). V gave up 5 bases and J gave up 9 bases; unmatched junction bases: 5. CDR3 size: 13 residues. Variable domain in full (rest from reference TRBV19 and TRBJ1-5): DGGITQSPKYLFRKEGQNVTLSCEQNLNHDAMYWYRQDPGQGLRLIYYSQIVNDFQKGDIAEGYSVSREKKESFPLTVTSAQKNPTAFYLCASSGQGLLPQHFGDGTRLSIL.

The chain combines TRBV4-3 with TRBJ2-1, with 12 positions matching TRBD2. This CDR3 region has 16 residues. The V and J ends lost 0 bases and 10 bases, in that order; junction bases with no gene match: 7. CDR1 is LGHNA and CDR2 is YSLEER in the germline V gene. In DNA, the CDR3 is TGCGCCAGCAGCCAAGATTTTAGGACTAGCGGGGTCGAGCAGTTCTTC. Protein: CASSQDFRTSGVEQFF.

The chain combines TRBV7-8 with TRBJ2-2, with 9 bases matching TRBD1. CDR1 and CDR2 (germline): SGHVS, FQNEAQ. This CDR3 has 17 residues. Trimming at V came to 5 bases and at J to 3 bases, leaving 10 bases not matched to a gene. The CDR3 region is CASSRKTTGGYTGELFF. The CDR3 nucleotides are TGTGCCAGCAGCCGAAAAACTACAGGGGGCTACACCGGGGAGCTGTTTTTT.

The chain links TRBV10-3 to TRBJ2-2; 10 bases align to TRBD2. The CDR3 sequence is 14 residues long. The V gene's germline CDR1 is ENHRY and CDR2 SYGVKD. Unmatched junction bases numbered 10, after V lost 10 bases and J lost 8 bases. CDR3 region: CATQNSGRSGELFF. CDR3 nucleotides: TGTGCCACCCAAAATAGCGGGAGGTCAGGGGAGCTGTTTTTT.

The V and J genes are TRBV7-2 and TRBJ2-7; unclear D gene. This CDR3 spans 12 amino acids. Germline V gene sequence: CDR1 SGHTA, CDR2 FQGNSA. Trimming removed 3 bases from V and 2 bases from J, with 5 bases in between. The CDR3 coding sequence is TGTGCCAGCAGCTTGTTTCCCTACGAGCAGTACTTC. Residues: CASSLFPYEQYF.

This sequence joins TRBV4-1 and TRBJ2-5; D is uncertain. CDR3 length: 13 residues. The V end lost 1 base, the J end lost 5 bases, and 8 bases lay between the germline ends. CDR1 and CDR2 from the germline V gene are MGHRA and YSYEKL. The CDR3 coding sequence is TGCGCCAGCAGCCAAGCCCGGGCCGAGACCCAGTACTTC. Amino acid sequence: CASSQARAETQYF.

The chain links TRBV21-1 to TRBJ2-1; TRBD2, as called in the table, went unchecked against the DNA. TRBV21-1 is recorded as a pseudogene. The CDR3 totals 22 residues. This CDR3 is CASSNTGEPGLAGAPSYNEQFF. As DNA, the CDR3 is TGTGCCAGCAGCAATACAGGGGAACCGGGACTAGCGGGAGCACCATCCTACAATGAGCAGTTCTTC.

The V and J genes are TRBV6-1 and TRBJ1-3; no clear D. In germline, CDR1 is MNHNS, CDR2 SASEGT. V lost 2 bases and J 0 bases, leaving 8 bases between the germline ends. CDR3 size: 15 residues. CDR3 nucleotide sequence: TGTGCCAGCAGTGAAATTCGGGGCTCTGGAAACACCATATATTTT. Translation: CASSEIRGSGNTIYF.

This chain joins TRBV27 and TRBJ2-1, with D unclear. Germline V gives CDR1 MNHEY, CDR2 SMNVEV (reference sequence). This CDR3 has 15 amino acids. The V and J ends lost 3 bases and 0 bases respectively, with 9 bases between them. The CDR3 DNA reads as TGTGCCAGCAGTTTCGGCGTGTACTCCTACAATGAGCAGTTCTTC. This translates into CASSFGVYSYNEQFF.

This clone was counted only a few times. The chain recombines TRBV6-5 with TRBJ2-7, with D uncertain. The CDR3 loop spans 13 amino acids. V was clipped by 5 bases and J by 2 bases, with 10 bases between them. The germline V gene encodes CDR1 MNHEY and CDR2 SVGAGI. CDR3 DNA sequence: TGTGCCAGCAGTCCCTATGGCACCTACGAGCAGTACTTC. This encodes CASSPYGTYEQYF.

V is TRBV27 and J is TRBJ1-1; D unresolved. There are 13 residues in the CDR3. Between the trimmed V and J ends, which lost 6 bases and 4 bases, there was a span of 12 bases. CDR1 and CDR2 (germline): MNHEY, SMNVEV (reference sequence). CDR3 nucleotide sequence: TGTGCCAGCAGGATGAGTCCGGCCACTGAAGCTTTCTTT. Residues: CASRMSPATEAFF.

The chain joins TRBV19 to TRBJ1-2, with D perhaps matching TRBD1 (5 bases). The ends were cut back, 1 base at V and 6 bases at J, with 12 bases in the middle. Germline values: CDR1 LNHDA, CDR2 SQIVND (reference sequence). This CDR3 has 14 residues. The DNA for the CDR3 is TGTGCCAGTAGTATAGGACAGCTCAGGCATGGCTACACCTTC. Its translation is CASSIGQLRHGYTF.

V usage is TRBV5-6 and J usage is TRBJ1-2; D not resolved. Germline CDR1 reads SGHDT; CDR2 reads YYEEEE. V was clipped by 2 bases and J by 7 bases, with 12 bases between them. This CDR3 is built from 13 residues. The chain's CDR3 is CASSFKGSGGYTF. The CDR3 nucleotides read TGTGCCAGCAGCTTTAAGGGATCCGGTGGCTACACCTTC. The variable domain in full, with the rest retrieved from reference TRBV5-6 and TRBJ1-2, is DAGVTQSPTHLIKTRGQQVTLRCSPKSGHDTVSWYQQALGQGPQFIFQYYEEEERQRGNFPDRFSGHQFPNYSSELNVNALLLGDSALYLCASSFKGSGGYTFGSGTRLTVV.

The chain has TRBV10-3 and TRBJ1-2; D ambiguous. CDR3 length: 15 residues. V lost 10 bases and J lost 4, with 22 bases in between. Per germline, CDR1 ENHRY and CDR2 SYGVKD. The CDR3 loop is CATADLGARGYGYTF. The DNA for the CDR3 is TGTGCCACCGCGGACCTCGGTGCTCGGGGCTATGGCTACACCTTC.

The genes are TRBV19 and TRBJ2-5; the D is unclear. V lost 5 bases, J lost 1 base, and 8 bases lay in between. CDR3 size: 13 residues. Germline lookup yields CDR1 LNHDA and CDR2 SQIVND (reference sequence). The CDR3 region is CASSQSVQETQYF. The CDR3 DNA is TGTGCCAGTAGTCAATCGGTCCAAGAGACCCAGTACTTC. The entire variable domain, with the rest obtained from reference TRBV19 and TRBJ2-5, is as follows: DGGITQSPKYLFRKEGQNVTLSCEQNLNHDAMYWYRQDPGQGLRLIYYSQIVNDFQKGDIAEGYSVSREKKESFPLTVTSAQKNPTAFYLCASSQSVQETQYFGPGTRLLVL.

This clone was detected only once. This sequence joins TRBV7-9 and TRBJ2-1; 13 bases align to TRBD2. This CDR3 has 15 residues. V trimming: 4 bases; J trimming: 7 bases; junction bases outside the gene matches: 4. Looked up from germline, CDR1 is SEHNR and CDR2 is FQNEAQ (reference sequence). In nucleotides, the CDR3 is TGTGCCAGCAGCTGGACTAGCGGGAGTTGGAATGAGCAGTTCTTC. It codes for CASSWTSGSWNEQFF.

The J gene is TRBJ1-5, the V gene TRBV12-5; D gene unclear. V lost 2 bases and J lost 7, with 3 bases in between. The CDR3 sequence is 11 residues long. Germline CDR1 reads LGHNT; CDR2 reads FRNRAP. The DNA of the CDR3 is TGTGCTAGTGGTTTGACCCAGCCCCAGCATTTT. Protein: CASGLTQPQHF.

The chain carries TRBV4-1 and TRBJ2-1, with no clear D. Germline CDR1 MGHRA, CDR2 YSYEKL. This CDR3 is 13 amino acids long. V dropped 0 bases and J dropped 4 bases, with 4 bases sitting between them. The CDR3 nucleotides are TGCGCCAGCAGCCAAGAAGGGTACAATGAGCAGTTCTTC. It is translated as CASSQEGYNEQFF.